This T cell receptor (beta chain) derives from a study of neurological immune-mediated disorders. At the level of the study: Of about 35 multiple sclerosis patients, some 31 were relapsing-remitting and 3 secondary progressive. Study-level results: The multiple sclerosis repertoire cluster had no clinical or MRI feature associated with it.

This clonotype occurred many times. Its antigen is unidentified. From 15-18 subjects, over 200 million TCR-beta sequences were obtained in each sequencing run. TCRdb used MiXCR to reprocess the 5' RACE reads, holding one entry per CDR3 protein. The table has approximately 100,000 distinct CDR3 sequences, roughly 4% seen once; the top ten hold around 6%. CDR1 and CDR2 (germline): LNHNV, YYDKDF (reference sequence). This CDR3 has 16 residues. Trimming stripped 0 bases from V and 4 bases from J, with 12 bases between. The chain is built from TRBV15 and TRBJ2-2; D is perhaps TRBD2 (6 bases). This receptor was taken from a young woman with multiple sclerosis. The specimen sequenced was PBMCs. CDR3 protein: CATSRDRRGVTGELFF. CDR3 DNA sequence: TGTGCCACCAGCAGAGATCGGCGGGGCGTCACCGGGGAGCTGTTTTTT.